This TCR beta chain was found in a study of beta chain features in type 1 diabetes. Sequenced material consisted of expressed TCRB transcripts (all of the isolated RNA was reverse transcribed). Measured with immunoSEQ multiplex PCR; TCRdb has only the in-frame clones, and not every one. The table shows 300,000 or so clones, with roughly 12% occurring only once. Notes on the study in general: Shortening that was moderate but significant affected the TCRB CDR3s of Type 1 diabetes patients in all four CD4+ subsets.

About this clone itself: Antigen unknown.

V shed 2 bases and J shed 6 bases, with 13 bases lying between them. Germline lookup yields CDR1 MNHNY and CDR2 SVGAGI (reference sequence). This CDR3 is 14 amino acids long. The chain links TRBV6-6 to TRBJ1-2, with D tentatively TRBD1 (6 bases). The origin of this receptor is a woman aged 18 to 35 with type 1 diabetes. The sample consisted of naive CD4+ T cells from blood. The CDR3 sequence: CASSYPTTGDGYTF. CDR3 DNA: TGTGCCAGCAGTTACCCGACGACAGGTGATGGCTACACCTTC.